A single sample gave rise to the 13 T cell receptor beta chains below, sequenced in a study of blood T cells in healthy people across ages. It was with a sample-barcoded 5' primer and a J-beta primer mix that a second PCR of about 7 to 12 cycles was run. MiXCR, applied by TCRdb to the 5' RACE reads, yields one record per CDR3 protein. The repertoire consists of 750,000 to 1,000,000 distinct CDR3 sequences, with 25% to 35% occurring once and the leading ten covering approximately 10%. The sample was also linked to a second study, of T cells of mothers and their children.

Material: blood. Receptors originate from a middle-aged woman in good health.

In DNA form, the CDR3 reads TGTGCCAGCAGCTTAGCAATACAGGGGGCAGGCACTGAAGCTTTCTTT. It codes for CASSLAIQGAGTEAFF. This chain connects TRBV7-2 to TRBJ1-1; 9 bases are shared with TRBD1. CDR3 length: 16 residues. After removal of 0 bases from V and 4 bases from J, the junction contained 6 bases not matched to a gene. The V gene's germline CDR1 is SGHTA and CDR2 FQGNSA.

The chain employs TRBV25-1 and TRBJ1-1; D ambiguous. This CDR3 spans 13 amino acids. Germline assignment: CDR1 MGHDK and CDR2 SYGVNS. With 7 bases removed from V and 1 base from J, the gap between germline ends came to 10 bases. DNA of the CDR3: TGTGCCAGCACCCCCGAGGGGAACACTGAAGCTTTCTTT. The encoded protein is CASTPEGNTEAFF.

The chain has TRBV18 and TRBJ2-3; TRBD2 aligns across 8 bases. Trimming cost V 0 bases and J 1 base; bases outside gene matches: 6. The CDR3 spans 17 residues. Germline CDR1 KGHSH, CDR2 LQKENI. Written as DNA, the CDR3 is TGTGCCAGCTCACCACCGCGGAGCGGGGGCCGCACAGATACGCAGTATTTT. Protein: CASSPPRSGGRTDTQYF.

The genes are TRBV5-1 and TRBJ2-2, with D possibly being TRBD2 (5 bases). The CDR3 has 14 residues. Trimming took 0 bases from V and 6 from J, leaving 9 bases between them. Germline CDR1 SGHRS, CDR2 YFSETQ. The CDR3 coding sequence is TGCGCCAGCAGCTTGGAGGAGGCGCCCGGGGAGCTGTTTTTT. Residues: CASSLEEAPGELFF. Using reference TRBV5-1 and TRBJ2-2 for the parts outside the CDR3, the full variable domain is KAGVTQTPRYLIKTRGQQVTLSCSPISGHRSVSWYQQTPGQGLQFLFEYFSETQRNKGNFPGRFSGRQFSNSRSEMNVSTLELGDSALYLCASSLEEAPGELFFGEGSRLTVL.

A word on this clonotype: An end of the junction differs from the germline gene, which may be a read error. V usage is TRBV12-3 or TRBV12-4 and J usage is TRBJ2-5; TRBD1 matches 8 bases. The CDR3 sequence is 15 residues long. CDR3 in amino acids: CDSSPTGVRGETQYF. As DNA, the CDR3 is TGTGACAGCAGTCCGACAGGGGTCCGAGGGGAGACCCAGTACTTC.

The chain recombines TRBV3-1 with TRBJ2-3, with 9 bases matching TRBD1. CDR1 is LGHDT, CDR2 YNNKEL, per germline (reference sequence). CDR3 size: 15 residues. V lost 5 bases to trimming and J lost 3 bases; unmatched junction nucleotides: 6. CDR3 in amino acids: CASSEQGARTDTQYF. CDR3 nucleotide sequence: TGTGCCAGCAGCGAACAGGGGGCCCGAACAGATACGCAGTATTTT.

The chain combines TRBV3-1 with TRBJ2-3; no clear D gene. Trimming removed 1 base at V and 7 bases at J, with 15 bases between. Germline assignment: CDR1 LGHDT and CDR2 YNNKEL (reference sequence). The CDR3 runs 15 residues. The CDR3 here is CASSQGLGGFHTQYF. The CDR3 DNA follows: TGTGCCAGCAGCCAAGGGCTAGGTGGGTTTCATACGCAGTATTTT.

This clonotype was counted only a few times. CDR3 coding DNA: TGTGCCAGCAGATCTATGAACACTGAAGCTTTCTTT. Amino acid sequence: CASRSMNTEAFF. V gene TRBV12-3 or TRBV12-4 combines with J gene TRBJ1-1; D is undetermined. This CDR3 has 12 residues. V shed 6 bases and J shed 0 bases, with 5 bases lying between them.

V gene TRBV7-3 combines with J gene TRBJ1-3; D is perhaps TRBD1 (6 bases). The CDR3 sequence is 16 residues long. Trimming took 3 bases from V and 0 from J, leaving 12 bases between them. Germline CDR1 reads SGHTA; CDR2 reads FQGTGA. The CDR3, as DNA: TGTGCCAGCAGCTTGGTCTCAGGGGTCTCTGGAAACACCATATATTTT. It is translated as CASSLVSGVSGNTIYF. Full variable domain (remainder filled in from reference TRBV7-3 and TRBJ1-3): GAGVSQTPSNKVTEKGKYVELRCDPISGHTALYWYRQSLGQGPEFLIYFQGTGAADDSGLPNDRFFAVRPEGSVSTLKIQRTERGDSAVYLCASSLVSGVSGNTIYFGEGSWLTVV.

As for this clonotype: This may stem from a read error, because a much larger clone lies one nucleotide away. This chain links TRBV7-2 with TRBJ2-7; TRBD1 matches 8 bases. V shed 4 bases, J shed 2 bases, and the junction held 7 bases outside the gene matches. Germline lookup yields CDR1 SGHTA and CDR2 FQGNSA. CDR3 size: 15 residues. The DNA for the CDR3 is TGTGCCAGCAGCTCCGACAGGGGCCCCACCTACGAGCAGTACTTC. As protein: CASSSDRGPTYEQYF.

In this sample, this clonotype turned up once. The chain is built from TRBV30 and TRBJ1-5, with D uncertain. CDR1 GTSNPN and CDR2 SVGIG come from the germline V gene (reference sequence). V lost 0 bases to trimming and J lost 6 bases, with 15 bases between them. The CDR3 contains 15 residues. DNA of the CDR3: TGTGCCTGGAGTGTATGGAGTGGAGGTAGTCAGCCCCAGCATTTT. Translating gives CAWSVWSGGSQPQHF.

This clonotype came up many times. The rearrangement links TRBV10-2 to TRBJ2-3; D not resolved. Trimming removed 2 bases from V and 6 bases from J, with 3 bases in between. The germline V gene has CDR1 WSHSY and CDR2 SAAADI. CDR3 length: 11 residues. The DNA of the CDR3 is TGCGCCAGCAGTGAGATGGATACGCAGTATTTT. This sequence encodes CASSEMDTQYF.

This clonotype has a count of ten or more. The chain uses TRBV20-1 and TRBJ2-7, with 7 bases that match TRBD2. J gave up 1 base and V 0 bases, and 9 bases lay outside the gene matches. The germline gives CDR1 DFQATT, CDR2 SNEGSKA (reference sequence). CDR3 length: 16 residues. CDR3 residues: CSARDHGDYFSYEQYF. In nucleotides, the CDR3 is TGCAGTGCTAGAGATCACGGGGACTATTTTTCCTACGAGCAGTACTTC.